Each of the 26 T cell receptor beta chains below was sequenced from the same sample in a study of blood T cell repertoires in COVID-19. Clones were sequenced by immunoSEQ multiplex PCR, and TCRdb holds only the in-frame ones, with some missing. The data show roughly 20,000 clones, approximately 90% seen once. The sequencing input was peripheral blood. The receptors were sampled from a human donor with active COVID-19. The donor label of this sample is uncertain.

V usage is TRBV29-1 and J usage is TRBJ2-7; 10 nucleotides match TRBD1. This CDR3 spans 14 amino acids. CDR1 is SQVTM and CDR2 is ANQGSEA in the germline V gene. Germline trimming cut 4 bases from V and 9 bases from J; bases unmatched to any gene: 12. The CDR3 is CSVVLGTGALGQYF. The CDR3 DNA is TGCAGCGTTGTTCTCGGGACAGGGGCTTTGGGGCAGTACTTC.

The sample holds one count of this clone. The rearrangement uses TRBV23-1 and TRBJ1-1; 8 bases agree with TRBD1. TRBV23-1 qualifies as an ORF whose function is uncertain. This CDR3 has 14 residues. The V and J ends lost 4 bases and 8 bases, in that order; junction bases with no gene match: 9. CDR3 sequence reads: CASSRTGINSEAFF. In nucleotides, the CDR3 is TGCGCCAGCAGTCGGACAGGGATTAACTCGGAAGCTTTCTTT.

This chain links TRBV20-1 with TRBJ1-5, with D uncertain. The germline gives CDR1 DFQATT, CDR2 SNEGSKA (reference sequence). V lost 6 bases and J 3 bases, leaving 12 bases between the germline ends. The CDR3 consists of 13 residues. The CDR3 spells CSASAGVNQPQHF. The CDR3 DNA reads TGCAGTGCCAGTGCGGGAGTCAATCAGCCCCAGCATTTT.

The chain links TRBV11-2 to TRBJ2-7, with 8 bases lining up with TRBD2. The CDR3 has 16 residues. Germline CDR1 and CDR2: SGHAT and FQNNGV. Losses at the gene ends were 4 bases for V and 3 bases for J; bases not matched to a gene: 11. CDR3 residues: CASSSPLREGNYEQYF. The CDR3 region has the DNA TGTGCCAGCAGCTCACCCCTTCGGGAGGGGAACTACGAGCAGTACTTC.

A few counts support this clone. The chain is built from TRBV7-8 and TRBJ2-7; D unclear. CDR3 length equals 11 residues. V lost 6 bases to trimming and J lost 0 bases, with 3 bases between them. The V gene's germline CDR1 is SGHVS and CDR2 FQNEAQ. The CDR3 nucleotides are TGTGCCAGCAGTCTCTCCTACGAGCAGTACTTC. Protein product: CASSLSYEQYF. The whole variable domain, remainder taken from reference TRBV7-8 and TRBJ2-7, is GAGVSQSPRYKVAKRGQDVALRCDPISGHVSLFWYQQALGQGPEFLTYFQNEAQLDKSGLPSDRFFAERPEGSVSTLKIQRTQQEDSAVYLCASSLSYEQYFGPGTRLTVT.

The genes are TRBV25-1 and TRBJ2-1; D perhaps matches TRBD2 (5 bases). The CDR3 sequence is 11 residues long. Germline CDR1 is MGHDK and CDR2 is SYGVNS. Trimming removed 6 bases at V and 14 bases at J, with 14 bases between. The CDR3 DNA is TGTGCCAGCAGCACACGGGGTATCGAGTTCTTC. This encodes CASSTRGIEFF.

The V call is TRBV23-1, the J call TRBJ2-1, with TRBD2 as a possible D gene (5 bases). TRBV23-1 carries the ORF label, with uncertain function. Trimming removed 2 bases at V and 7 bases at J, with 15 bases between. The CDR3 length is 15 residues. Here the CDR3 DNA reads TGCGCCAGCAGTCAAACCATCAGCGGTCGGAATGAGCAGTTCTTC. Translated, it gives CASSQTISGRNEQFF.

The chain has TRBV20-1 and TRBJ1-5; 9 nucleotides agree with TRBD1. The CDR3 contains 15 residues. The germline V gene encodes CDR1 DFQATT and CDR2 SNEGSKA (reference sequence). The trim removed 3 bases at V and 7 bases at J, leaving 10 bases unmatched. The CDR3 bases are TGCAGTGCTAGTCTCGGCGGGACAGGGACGCAGCCCCAGCATTTT. Translation: CSASLGGTGTQPQHF.

The CDR3 protein is CAITRTEMNTEAFF. In DNA form, the CDR3 reads TGTGCCATCACCCGGACAGAGATGAACACTGAAGCTTTCTTT. The V gene is TRBV10-3, the J gene TRBJ1-1; weak D call: TRBD1 (6 bases). V was pared by 7 bases and J by 0 bases, with 12 bases between. Germline V gene sequence: CDR1 ENHRY, CDR2 SYGVKD. CDR3 length: 14 amino acids.

The rearrangement uses TRBV12-5 and TRBJ2-1, with 7 bases matching TRBD1. The CDR3 length is 13 residues. The trim removed 2 bases at V and 8 bases at J, leaving 3 bases unmatched. Germline V lookup: CDR1 LGHNT, CDR2 FRNRAP. The CDR3 sequence is CASGLIGGYEQFF. Written as DNA, the CDR3 is TGTGCTAGTGGTTTGATAGGGGGCTATGAGCAGTTCTTC. Complete variable domain (other parts from reference TRBV12-5 and TRBJ2-1): DARVTQTPRHKVTEMGQEVTMRCQPILGHNTVFWYRQTMMQGLELLAYFRNRAPLDDSGMPKDRFSAEMPDATLATLKIQPSEPRDSAVYFCASGLIGGYEQFFGPGTRLTVL.

This chain uses TRBV6-4 with TRBJ2-1; 8 bases are shared with TRBD2. The CDR3 sequence is 15 residues long. Germline assignment: CDR1 MRHNA and CDR2 SNTAGT. Trimming at V came to 6 bases and at J to 5 bases, leaving 9 bases not matched to a gene. Here the CDR3 reads CASSSGTSFHNEQFF. The DNA of the CDR3 is TGTGCCAGCAGCTCCGGGACTAGTTTCCACAATGAGCAGTTCTTC.

This clone occurred once. V gene TRBV5-1 combines with J gene TRBJ2-6; D perhaps matches TRBD1 (6 bases). Germline V lookup: CDR1 SGHRS, CDR2 YFSETQ. The CDR3 sequence is 15 residues long. The V end was cut by 5 bases, the J end by 2 bases, with 11 bases between. As DNA, the CDR3 is TGCGCCAGCAGTTTACAGGGTACTGGGGCCAACGTCCTGACTTTC. This sequence encodes CASSLQGTGANVLTF.

This chain connects TRBV29-1 to TRBJ2-5; 10 bases are shared with TRBD1. The CDR3 sequence is 14 residues long. Unmatched junction bases numbered 4, after V lost 2 bases and J lost 4 bases. The germline V gene has CDR1 SQVTM and CDR2 ANQGSEA. Here the CDR3 DNA reads TGCAGCGTTGAAAAGACAGGGGGCGGAGAGACCCAGTACTTC. Its protein product is CSVEKTGGGETQYF.

The gene calls are TRBV4-1 and TRBJ2-4; D might be TRBD2 (6 bases). The V end lost 4 bases, the J end lost 12 bases, and 25 bases lay between the germline ends. Looked up from germline, CDR1 is MGHRA and CDR2 is YSYEKL. The CDR3 loop spans 16 amino acids. The DNA for the CDR3 is TGCGCCAGCAGCCTAGACTTGACTAGGGGCTCTGAGGCTCAGTACTTC. Its protein is CASSLDLTRGSEAQYF.

The V and J genes are TRBV2 and TRBJ2-7; D uncertain. The CDR3 is 13 amino acids. Germline CDR1 is SNHLY and CDR2 is FYNNEI. Trimming shortened V by 0 bases and J by 6 bases, and 9 bases separated the two germline ends. CDR3 DNA: TGTGCCAGCAGTGAAGCGCGGCTCCCCGAGCAGTACTTC. It translates to CASSEARLPEQYF.

The V call is TRBV2, the J call TRBJ2-5; 12 bases match TRBD2. V shed 4 bases and J 1 base; nucleotides not matched to a gene: 4. The length of the CDR3 is 16 residues. Germline CDR1 reads SNHLY; CDR2 reads FYNNEI. The CDR3 nucleotides read TGTGCCAGCAGTGGAACTAGCGGGGGGCTCCAAGAGACCCAGTACTTC. This codes for CASSGTSGGLQETQYF.

This sequence joins TRBV28 and TRBJ1-1; 8 nucleotides agree with TRBD1. The V segment lost 2 bases and the J segment 10 bases; nucleotides outside the gene matches: 6. The CDR3 has 13 amino acids. Germline V gives CDR1 MDHEN, CDR2 SYDVKM. CDR3: CASSLGTGGVAFF. Written as DNA, the CDR3 is TGTGCCAGCAGTTTAGGAACAGGGGGTGTAGCTTTCTTT.

The rearrangement links TRBV27 to TRBJ2-7; 9 nucleotides line up with TRBD2. Germline loops: CDR1 MNHEY, CDR2 SMNVEV (reference sequence). Trimming at V came to 5 bases and at J to 2 bases, leaving 13 bases not matched to a gene. The CDR3 contains 17 residues. CDR3 sequence: CASSLGSGGPGPYEQYF. In DNA, the CDR3 is TGTGCCAGCAGTCTGGGTAGCGGGGGACCGGGACCCTACGAGCAGTACTTC.

This chain joins TRBV12-3 or TRBV12-4 and TRBJ1-1; TRBD1 is a possible D gene (5 bases). The CDR3 length is 13 residues. Trimming left V 0 bases short and J 5 bases short, with 7 bases between. This CDR3 is CASSLARVTEAFF. The CDR3 DNA sequence: TGTGCCAGCAGTTTAGCCAGGGTTACTGAAGCTTTCTTT.

V and J are TRBV6-1 and TRBJ1-5; 9 bases line up with TRBD1. Looked up from germline, CDR1 is MNHNS and CDR2 is SASEGT. The CDR3 loop spans 15 amino acids. V gave up 3 bases and J gave up 5 bases; unmatched junction bases: 5. The CDR3 nucleotides read TGTGCCAGCAGTGACCAGGACAGGGGTTATCAGCCCCAGCATTTT. This gives the protein CASSDQDRGYQPQHF.

The gene calls are TRBV18 and TRBJ2-5; TRBD1 agrees at 8 bases. The CDR3 is 16 amino acids. V shed 6 bases, J shed 4 bases, and the junction held 13 bases outside the gene matches. The V gene's germline CDR1 is KGHSH and CDR2 LQKENI. This CDR3 reads CASSSGGRGLRETQYF. The CDR3 nucleotides are TGTGCCAGCTCCTCAGGGGGCAGGGGGCTTCGAGAGACCCAGTACTTC.

This sequence joins TRBV28 and TRBJ2-5, with 10 bases matching TRBD2. This CDR3 is built from 18 residues. Germline CDR1 reads MDHEN; CDR2 reads SYDVKM. V lost 6 bases and J lost 3; bases outside the gene matches: 16. The CDR3 nucleotides read TGTGCCAGCAGCCCCCTAAGGGGTAGCGGGAGGAGTGAAGAGACCCAGTACTTC. Translating gives CASSPLRGSGRSEETQYF.

The chain combines TRBV5-1 with TRBJ2-6, with D possibly matching TRBD1 (6 bases). Per the germline V gene, CDR1 is SGHRS and CDR2 is YFSETQ. This CDR3 region has 18 residues. V was trimmed by 0 bases and J by 4 bases, leaving 17 bases between them. This CDR3 reads CASSLAGDRGFGANVLTF. In nucleotides, the CDR3 is TGCGCCAGCAGCTTGGCAGGGGACCGGGGCTTCGGGGCCAACGTCCTGACTTTC.

The chain carries TRBV10-1 and TRBJ1-5, with a tentative D call TRBD1 (6 bases). The germline V gene has CDR1 WNHNN and CDR2 SYGVQD (reference sequence). The CDR3 is 17 residues long. The V end was cut by 4 bases, the J end by 4 bases, with 20 bases between. This CDR3 is CASSGLLRQGCNQPQHF. The CDR3, as DNA: TGCGCCAGCAGTGGGCTGTTGAGGCAGGGGTGTAATCAGCCCCAGCATTTT.

The gene calls are TRBV9 and TRBJ2-3, with TRBD2 as a possible D gene (6 bases). Per the germline V gene, CDR1 is SGDLS and CDR2 is YYNGEE. Deletions cut 4 bases from V and 5 bases from J, with 29 bases between. The length of the CDR3 is 19 residues. As DNA, the CDR3 is TGTGCCAGCAGCCCCAACCAACCGGGACTCTTCGTGGGGCGAGATACGCAGTATTTT. Amino acids: CASSPNQPGLFVGRDTQYF.

This rearrangement joins TRBV25-1 to TRBJ2-2; D ambiguous. Germline V gene sequence: CDR1 MGHDK, CDR2 SYGVNS. V lost 10 bases and J lost 7, with 22 bases in between. The CDR3 covers 15 residues. CDR3 sequence reads: CATRPPGHYHGELFF. CDR3 coding DNA: TGTGCCACCCGCCCCCCGGGTCATTACCACGGGGAGCTGTTTTTT.